This passage covers 21 T cell receptor beta chains from one sample sequenced in a study of regulatory dendritic cells for organ transplantation. Sorted T cells were CFSE-labeled and cultured four to five days with allogeneic regulatory or mature dendritic cells at 1:10. Data came from immunoSEQ multiplex PCR; TCRdb stores just in-frame clones and leaves some out. The sample lists more than 20,000 clones, 65% to 90% occurring once. Their specific antigens are unknown. Sequencing was carried out using naive CD4+ T cells from blood cultured with dendritic cells. Sample subset: CD45RA+ naive T cells. The receptors shown here come from a human donor in good health.

The genes are TRBV5-1 and TRBJ2-7; 9 nucleotides agree with TRBD2. This CDR3 has 15 amino acids. The germline CDR1 and CDR2 sequences are SGHRS and YFSETQ. J gave up 4 bases and V 5 bases, and 10 bases lay outside the gene matches. CDR3 sequence: CASSQGGRAPYEQYF. The CDR3, as DNA: TGCGCCAGCAGTCAGGGCGGGAGGGCCCCTTACGAGCAGTACTTC.

The J gene is TRBJ2-7, the V gene TRBV29-1; D may be TRBD1 (6 bases). The CDR3 runs 11 residues. V lost 5 bases to trimming and J lost 6 bases, with 11 bases between them. Looked up from germline, CDR1 is SQVTM and CDR2 is ANQGSEA. CDR3: CSVRGGGEQYF. For the CDR3, the DNA is TGCAGCGTTAGAGGGGGTGGCGAGCAGTACTTC.

V usage is TRBV7-9 and J usage is TRBJ2-1; 9 bases agree with TRBD1. Germline V CDR1 and CDR2: SEHNR, FQNEAQ (reference sequence). V was pared by 5 bases and J by 6 bases, with 11 bases of the junction left unmatched. This CDR3 has 16 residues. DNA for the CDR3: TGTGCCAGCAGCGTTGGTCCGGGACAGGGTTCCAATGAGCAGTTCTTC. Amino acid sequence: CASSVGPGQGSNEQFF.

The chain has TRBV30 and TRBJ1-2; 10 nucleotides match TRBD1. From germline, CDR1 is GTSNPN and CDR2 SVGIG (reference sequence). Losses at the gene ends were 8 bases for V and 6 bases for J; bases not matched to a gene: 9. The CDR3 totals 13 residues. The CDR3 region has the DNA TGTGCCCTGGATCCCGGGACAGGGGATGGCTACACCTTC. This gives the protein CALDPGTGDGYTF.

This chain connects TRBV28 to TRBJ1-2, with a possible D match to TRBD1 (6 bases). V was pared by 4 bases and J by 6 bases, with 18 bases between. This CDR3 comprises 15 residues. Looked up from germline, CDR1 is MDHEN and CDR2 is SYDVKM. This chain's CDR3 is CASSSPRGGLDGYTF. Here the CDR3 DNA reads TGTGCCAGCAGTTCCCCCCGGGGGGGGCTAGATGGCTACACCTTC.

The gene calls are TRBV25-1 and TRBJ2-1; 8 bases match TRBD2. The CDR3 is made up of 15 amino acids. Germline CDR1 and CDR2: MGHDK and SYGVNS. The junction had 10 bases not matched to a gene; V was cut back by 1 base and J by 11 bases. The CDR3 bases are TGTGCCAGCAGTGAATTTGGGATAGCGGGAAAACAGCAGTTCTTC. This codes for CASSEFGIAGKQQFF.

V and J are TRBV23-1 and TRBJ1-3; the D is unclear. TRBV23-1 is placed among ORFs of uncertain function. CDR3 length: 16 residues. Trimming pared 3 bases from V and 1 base from J, leaving 13 bases between. CDR3 sequence reads: CASSQSWGRSGNTIYF. For the CDR3, the DNA is TGCGCCAGCAGTCAGAGCTGGGGTAGGTCTGGAAACACCATATATTTT.

V is TRBV15 and J is TRBJ1-5, with D possibly matching TRBD1 (5 bases). The CDR3 contains 15 residues. Trimming shortened V by 3 bases and J by 5 bases, and 14 bases separated the two germline ends. CDR1 LNHNV and CDR2 YYDKDF come from the germline V gene (reference sequence). CDR3 DNA: TGTGCCACCAGCAGTTTAGGGGCGCCGGATCAGCCCCAGCATTTT. Translated, it gives CATSSLGAPDQPQHF.

CDR3 sequence: CAISGDGELFF. CDR3 sequence (DNA): TGTGCCATCAGTGGGGACGGGGAGCTGTTTTTT. The chain employs TRBV10-3 and TRBJ2-2; D uncertain. The germline V gene has CDR1 ENHRY and CDR2 SYGVKD. The V gene lost 4 bases and the J gene lost 7 bases, with 4 bases spanning the gap. The CDR3 is made up of 11 amino acids.

The chain couples TRBV4-3 to TRBJ2-2, with a weak D call TRBD2 (6 bases). CDR1 is LGHNA and CDR2 is YSLEER in the germline V gene. The CDR3 sequence is 19 residues long. V lost 3 bases to trimming and J lost 3 bases, with 23 bases between them. CDR3 in DNA: TGCGCCAGCAGCCACCACTTACCAGGACTATCCACGGACACCGGGGAGCTGTTTTTT. Its translation is CASSHHLPGLSTDTGELFF.

The genes are TRBV28 and TRBJ2-7; TRBD1 might be the D (5 bases). The CDR3 is 11 residues long. Per the germline V gene, CDR1 is MDHEN and CDR2 is SYDVKM. V was trimmed by 2 bases and J by 6 bases, leaving 5 bases between them. CDR3 amino acids: CASSLQGEQYF. In nucleotides, the CDR3 is TGTGCCAGCAGTTTACAGGGCGAGCAGTACTTC.

This clone was recorded once. This chain connects TRBV6-5 to TRBJ1-5, with 8 bases fitting TRBD1. After removal of 5 bases from V and 3 bases from J, the junction contained 6 bases not matched to a gene. The length of the CDR3 is 15 residues. Germline V gene lookup returns CDR1 MNHEY and CDR2 SVGAGI. This CDR3 reads CASSARTGPNQPQHF. CDR3 nucleotide sequence: TGTGCCAGCAGTGCAAGGACAGGGCCCAATCAGCCCCAGCATTTT.

This clone occurred once. V usage is TRBV6-5 and J usage is TRBJ1-3; D is unclear. This CDR3 is 14 amino acids long. V lost 5 bases, J lost 0 bases, and 8 bases lay in between. Per germline, CDR1 MNHEY and CDR2 SVGAGI. The CDR3 DNA sequence: TGTGCCAGCAGTAGGAAGATCTCTGGAAACACCATATATTTT. Its protein is CASSRKISGNTIYF.

The chain carries TRBV6-5 and TRBJ2-7; D uncertain. The CDR3 is 13 amino acids. Germline loops: CDR1 MNHEY, CDR2 SVGAGI. V lost 5 bases to trimming and J lost 6 bases, with 14 bases between them. For the CDR3, the DNA is TGTGCCAGCAGTCAGGACCGAGTGGGCGAGCAGTACTTC. It codes for CASSQDRVGEQYF.

V gene TRBV10-3 combines with J gene TRBJ1-2, with TRBD1 identical over 9 bases. The CDR3 totals 14 residues. In germline, CDR1 is ENHRY, CDR2 SYGVKD. V trimming: 3 bases; J trimming: 6 bases; junction bases outside the gene matches: 5. The CDR3 protein is CAISDKGQGDGYTF. The CDR3 region has the DNA TGTGCCATCAGTGATAAGGGACAGGGAGATGGCTACACCTTC.

The chain is built from TRBV30 and TRBJ1-5, with 8 bases identical to TRBD1. Trimming took 0 bases from V and 11 from J; bases not matched to a gene: 15. The germline CDR1 and CDR2 sequences are GTSNPN and SVGIG (reference sequence). The CDR3 covers 16 residues. CDR3 in DNA: TGTGCCTGGAGTGTTGGGTTCGGGACAGGTGTATCTGCCCAGCATTTT. This sequence encodes CAWSVGFGTGVSAQHF.

This chain uses TRBV4-2 with TRBJ2-3; D is possibly TRBD1 or TRBD2 (5 bases each). Germline loops: CDR1 LGHNA, CDR2 YNFKEQ. Trimming shortened V by 0 bases and J by 1 base, and 8 bases separated the two germline ends. The CDR3 runs to 15 residues. Here the CDR3 reads CASSQDVGGTDTQYF. The CDR3 DNA follows: TGTGCCAGCAGCCAAGACGTGGGGGGCACAGATACGCAGTATTTT.

The rearrangement links TRBV4-3 to TRBJ2-3, with TRBD1 matching 7 bases. The CDR3 has 13 residues. Germline CDR1 LGHNA, CDR2 YSLEER. The V gene end was trimmed by 2 bases and the J gene end by 4 bases; junction bases not matched to a gene: 0. Here the CDR3 reads CASSQQGADTQYF. As DNA, the CDR3 is TGCGCCAGCAGCCAACAGGGGGCAGATACGCAGTATTTT.

In this sample, this clone turned up once. The V and J genes are TRBV6-5 and TRBJ2-1, with 8 bases aligning to TRBD2. Germline V gene data show CDR1 as MNHEY and CDR2 as SVGAGI. The CDR3 contains 15 residues. J gave up 10 bases and V 7 bases, and 15 bases lay outside the gene matches. The CDR3 is CASTRGGAGEREQFF. The CDR3 DNA sequence: TGTGCCAGCACCCGCGGTGGAGCGGGAGAGAGAGAGCAGTTCTTC.

The J gene is TRBJ2-5, the V gene TRBV2; a possible D gene is TRBD2 (6 bases). The V and J ends lost 6 bases and 6 bases respectively, with 20 bases between them. This CDR3 spans 15 amino acids. Germline-derived CDR1 and CDR2 are SNHLY and FYNNEI. The CDR3 loop reads CASREGSLGEKTQYF. CDR3 nucleotides: TGTGCCAGCAGGGAGGGATCTTTGGGGGAGAAGACCCAGTACTTC.

The chain carries TRBV27 and TRBJ2-1; 8 bases match TRBD2. The V and J ends lost 5 bases and 7 bases, in that order; junction bases with no gene match: 13. The CDR3 has 16 residues. The germline gives CDR1 MNHEY, CDR2 SMNVEV (reference sequence). The CDR3 DNA follows: TGTGCCAGCAGTGCCTGGGGAGCGGGAGAACGAAATGAGCAGTTCTTC. Its protein product is CASSAWGAGERNEQFF.